The sequence of this T cell receptor (beta chain) was determined in a study of blood T cell repertoires in COVID-19. Trimming shortened V by 4 bases and J by 5 bases, and 16 bases separated the two germline ends. The CDR3 is made up of 15 amino acids. Germline V gives CDR1 MGHRA, CDR2 YSYEKL. Per the original methods: From reference gene primer amplification, estimates of nucleated cell counts were derived. Using immunoSEQ multiplex PCR, the repertoire was profiled, and TCRdb retains in-frame clones only, with some absent. The DNA was the basis for D and trimming; V, J and clone size are from that table. The table lists under 200,000 clones, roughly 84% of them singletons.

The TCR was taken from a man between 50 and 59 years old with active or convalescent COVID-19. The sequencing sample was made of peripheral blood. The chain employs TRBV4-1 and TRBJ2-3, with a possible D match to TRBD2 (5 bases). CDR3 sequence reads: CASSRTRGSRDTQYF. CDR3 in DNA: TGCGCCAGCAGCCGGACCCGAGGGTCTAGAGATACGCAGTATTTT.